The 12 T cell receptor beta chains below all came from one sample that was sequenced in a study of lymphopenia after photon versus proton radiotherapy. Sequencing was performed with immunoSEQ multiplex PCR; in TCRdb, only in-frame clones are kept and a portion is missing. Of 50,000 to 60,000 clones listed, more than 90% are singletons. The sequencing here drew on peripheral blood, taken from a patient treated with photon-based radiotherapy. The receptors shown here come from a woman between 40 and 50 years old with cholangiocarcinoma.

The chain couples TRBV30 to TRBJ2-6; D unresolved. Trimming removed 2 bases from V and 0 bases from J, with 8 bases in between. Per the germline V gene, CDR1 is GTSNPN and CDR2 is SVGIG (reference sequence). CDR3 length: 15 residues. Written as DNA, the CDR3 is TGTGCCTGGAGTTCCGGTGGCTCTGGGGCCAACGTCCTGACTTTC. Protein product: CAWSSGGSGANVLTF.

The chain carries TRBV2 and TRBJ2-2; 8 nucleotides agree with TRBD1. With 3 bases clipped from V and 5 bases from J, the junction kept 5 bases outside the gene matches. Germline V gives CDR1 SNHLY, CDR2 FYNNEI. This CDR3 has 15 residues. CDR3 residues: CASSDRGLGTGELFF. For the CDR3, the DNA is TGTGCCAGCAGTGACAGGGGGCTAGGGACCGGGGAGCTGTTTTTT.

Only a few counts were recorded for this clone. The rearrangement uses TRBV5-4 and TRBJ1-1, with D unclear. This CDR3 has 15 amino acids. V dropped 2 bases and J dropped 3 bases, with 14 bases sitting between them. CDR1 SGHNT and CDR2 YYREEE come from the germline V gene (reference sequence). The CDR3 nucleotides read TGTGCCAGCAGCTTCGGTGGGCAGGAGGACACTGAAGCTTTCTTT. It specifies CASSFGGQEDTEAFF.

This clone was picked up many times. CDR3 coding DNA: TGTGCCAGCAGCTTTCGACAGGGGAGCGGGGAGACCCAGTACTTC. It yields the protein CASSFRQGSGETQYF. The V call is TRBV5-4, the J call TRBJ2-5; 8 nucleotides match TRBD1. The V and J ends lost 2 bases and 5 bases, in that order; junction bases with no gene match: 8. CDR1 is SGHNT, CDR2 YYREEE, per germline (reference sequence). The CDR3 runs 15 residues.

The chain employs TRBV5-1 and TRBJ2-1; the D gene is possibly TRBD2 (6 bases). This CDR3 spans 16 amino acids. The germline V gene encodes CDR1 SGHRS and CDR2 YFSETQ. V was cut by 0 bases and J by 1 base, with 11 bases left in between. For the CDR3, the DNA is TGCGCCAGCAGCTTGGGGAGGGCCAATTCCTACAATGAGCAGTTCTTC. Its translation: CASSLGRANSYNEQFF. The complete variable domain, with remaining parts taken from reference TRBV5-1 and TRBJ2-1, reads KAGVTQTPRYLIKTRGQQVTLSCSPISGHRSVSWYQQTPGQGLQFLFEYFSETQRNKGNFPGRFSGRQFSNSRSEMNVSTLELGDSALYLCASSLGRANSYNEQFFGPGTRLTVL.

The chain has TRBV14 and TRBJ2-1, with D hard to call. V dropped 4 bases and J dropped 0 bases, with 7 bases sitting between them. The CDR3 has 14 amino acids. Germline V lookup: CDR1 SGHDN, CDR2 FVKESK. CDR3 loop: CASSPPSSYNEQFF. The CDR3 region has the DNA TGTGCCAGCAGCCCACCGAGCTCCTACAATGAGCAGTTCTTC.

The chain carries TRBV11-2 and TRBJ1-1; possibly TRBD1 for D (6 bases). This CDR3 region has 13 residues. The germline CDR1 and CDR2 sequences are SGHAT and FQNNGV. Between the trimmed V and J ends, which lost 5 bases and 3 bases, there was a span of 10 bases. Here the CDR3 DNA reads TGTGCCAGCAGCACAGGGTCGTACACTGAAGCTTTCTTT. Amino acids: CASSTGSYTEAFF.

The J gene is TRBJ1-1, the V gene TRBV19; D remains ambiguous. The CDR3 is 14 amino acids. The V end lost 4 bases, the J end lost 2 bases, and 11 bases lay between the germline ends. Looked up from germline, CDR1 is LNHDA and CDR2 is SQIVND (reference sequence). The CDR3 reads CASSTRTRNTEAFF. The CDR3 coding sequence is TGTGCCAGTAGTACTCGGACGAGAAACACTGAAGCTTTCTTT.

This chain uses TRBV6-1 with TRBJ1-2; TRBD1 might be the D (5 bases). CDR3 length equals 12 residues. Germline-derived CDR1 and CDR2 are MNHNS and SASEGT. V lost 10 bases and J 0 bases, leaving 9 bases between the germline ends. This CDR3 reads CAILTANYGYTF. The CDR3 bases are TGTGCCATCTTGACAGCTAACTATGGCTACACCTTC.

CDR3 DNA sequence: TGTGCCAGCAGTTCAGGCAATCAGCCCCAGCATTTT. Protein sequence: CASSSGNQPQHF. The chain uses TRBV28 and TRBJ1-5; D is uncertain. This CDR3 has 12 amino acids. Per germline, CDR1 MDHEN and CDR2 SYDVKM. V lost 4 bases and J 2 bases, leaving 3 bases between the germline ends.

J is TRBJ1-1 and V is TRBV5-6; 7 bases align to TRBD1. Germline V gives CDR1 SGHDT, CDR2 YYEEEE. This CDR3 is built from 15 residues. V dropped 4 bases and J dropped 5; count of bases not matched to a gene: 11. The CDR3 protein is CASSLRRQGRTEAFF. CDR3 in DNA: TGTGCCAGCAGCCTCCGCCGACAGGGCCGGACTGAAGCTTTCTTT.

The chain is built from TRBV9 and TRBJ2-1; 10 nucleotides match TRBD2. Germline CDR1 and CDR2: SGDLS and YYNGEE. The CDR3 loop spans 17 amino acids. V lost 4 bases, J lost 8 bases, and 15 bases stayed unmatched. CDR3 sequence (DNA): TGTGCCAGCAGCCCGACTTCGGGAGCGGGGGGGCCGCATGAGCAGTTCTTC. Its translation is CASSPTSGAGGPHEQFF.